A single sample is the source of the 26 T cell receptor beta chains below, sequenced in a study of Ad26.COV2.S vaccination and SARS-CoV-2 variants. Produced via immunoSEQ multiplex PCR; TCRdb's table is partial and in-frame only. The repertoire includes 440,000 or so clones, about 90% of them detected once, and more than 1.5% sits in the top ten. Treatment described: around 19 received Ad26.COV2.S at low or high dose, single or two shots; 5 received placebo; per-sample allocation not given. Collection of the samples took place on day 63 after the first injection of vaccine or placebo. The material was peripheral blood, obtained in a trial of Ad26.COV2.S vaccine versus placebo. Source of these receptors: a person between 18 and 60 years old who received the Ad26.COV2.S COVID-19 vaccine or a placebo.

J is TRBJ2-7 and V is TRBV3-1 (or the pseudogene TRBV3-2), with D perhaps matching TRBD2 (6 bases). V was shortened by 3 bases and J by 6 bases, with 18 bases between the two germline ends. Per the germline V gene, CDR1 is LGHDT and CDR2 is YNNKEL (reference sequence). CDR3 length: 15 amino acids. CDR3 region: CASSQGGYGGVEQYF. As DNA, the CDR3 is TGTGCCAGCAGCCAGGGGGGTTACGGGGGAGTCGAGCAGTACTTC.

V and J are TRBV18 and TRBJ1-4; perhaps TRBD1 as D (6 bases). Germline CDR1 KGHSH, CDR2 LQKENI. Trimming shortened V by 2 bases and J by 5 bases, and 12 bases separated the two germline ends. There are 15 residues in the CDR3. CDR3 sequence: CASSPSARGNEKLFF. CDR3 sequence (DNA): TGTGCCAGCTCACCATCGGCCAGGGGCAATGAAAAACTGTTTTTT.

DNA of the CDR3: TGTGCCAGTAGTTCGGGACAGGAAGCTAACTATGGCTACACCTTC. It specifies CASSSGQEANYGYTF. V gene TRBV19 combines with J gene TRBJ1-2; 8 nucleotides align to TRBD1. CDR1 is LNHDA and CDR2 is SQIVND in the germline V gene (reference sequence). CDR3 length: 15 residues. With 5 bases clipped from V and 0 bases from J, the junction kept 5 bases outside the gene matches. The variable domain in full, with the rest retrieved from reference TRBV19 and TRBJ1-2, is DGGITQSPKYLFRKEGQNVTLSCEQNLNHDAMYWYRQDPGQGLRLIYYSQIVNDFQKGDIAEGYSVSREKKESFPLTVTSAQKNPTAFYLCASSSGQEANYGYTFGSGTRLTVV.

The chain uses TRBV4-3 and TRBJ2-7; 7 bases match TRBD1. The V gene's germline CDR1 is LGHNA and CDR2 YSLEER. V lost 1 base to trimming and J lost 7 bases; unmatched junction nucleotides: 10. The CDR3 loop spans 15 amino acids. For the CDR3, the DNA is TGCGCCAGCAGCCAAGCCCAGGGGGTTTCTAGGGAGCAGTACTTC. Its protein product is CASSQAQGVSREQYF.

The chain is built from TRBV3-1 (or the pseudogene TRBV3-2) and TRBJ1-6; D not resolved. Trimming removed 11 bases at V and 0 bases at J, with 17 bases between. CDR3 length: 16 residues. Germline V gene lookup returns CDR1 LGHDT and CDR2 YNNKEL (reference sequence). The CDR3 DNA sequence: TGTGCCCCGCGCCATGCGGGAAGCTCCTATAATTCACCCCTCCACTTT. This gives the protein CAPRHAGSSYNSPLHF.

The CDR3 here is CASSLSMTGTGIIHEQYF. For the CDR3, the DNA is TGCGCCAGCAGCTTGTCTATGACCGGGACAGGGATAATTCACGAGCAGTACTTC. This rearrangement joins TRBV5-1 to TRBJ2-7, with 9 bases fitting TRBD1. Germline loops: CDR1 SGHRS, CDR2 YFSETQ. V was pared by 1 base and J by 5 bases, with 16 bases of the junction left unmatched. The CDR3 is 18 residues long.

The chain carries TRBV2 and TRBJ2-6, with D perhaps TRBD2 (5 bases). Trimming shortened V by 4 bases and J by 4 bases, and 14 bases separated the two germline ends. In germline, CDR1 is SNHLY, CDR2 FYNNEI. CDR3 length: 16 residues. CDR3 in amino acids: CASSVKLGPGANVLTF. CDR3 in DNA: TGTGCCAGCAGTGTGAAACTAGGTCCCGGGGCCAACGTCCTGACTTTC.

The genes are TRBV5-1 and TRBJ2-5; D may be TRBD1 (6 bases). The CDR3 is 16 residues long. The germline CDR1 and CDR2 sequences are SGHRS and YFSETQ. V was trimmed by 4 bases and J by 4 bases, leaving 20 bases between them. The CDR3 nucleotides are TGCGCCAGCAGCACTGGAGCTACAGGGAGCACAGAGACCCAGTACTTC. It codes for CASSTGATGSTETQYF.

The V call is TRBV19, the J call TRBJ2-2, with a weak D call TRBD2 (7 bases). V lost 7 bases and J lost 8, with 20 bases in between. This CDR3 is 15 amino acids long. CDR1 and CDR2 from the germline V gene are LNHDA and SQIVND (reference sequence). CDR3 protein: CASTTTRGPGGELFF. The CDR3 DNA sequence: TGTGCCAGTACCACCACGCGGGGGCCGGGGGGGGAGCTGTTTTTT.

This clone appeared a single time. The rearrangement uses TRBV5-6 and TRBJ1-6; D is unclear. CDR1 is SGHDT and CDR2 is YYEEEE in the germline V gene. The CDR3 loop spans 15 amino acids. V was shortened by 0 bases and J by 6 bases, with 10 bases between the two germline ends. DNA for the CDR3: TGTGCCAGCAGCTTGGGGGGTAGAGGTAATTCACCCCTCCACTTT. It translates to CASSLGGRGNSPLHF.

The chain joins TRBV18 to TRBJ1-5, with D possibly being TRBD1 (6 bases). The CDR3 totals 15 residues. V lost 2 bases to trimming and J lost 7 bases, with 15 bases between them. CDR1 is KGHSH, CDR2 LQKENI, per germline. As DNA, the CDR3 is TGTGCCAGCTCACCAAATTTGGGGGGCAGCCAGCCCCAGCATTTT. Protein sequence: CASSPNLGGSQPQHF.

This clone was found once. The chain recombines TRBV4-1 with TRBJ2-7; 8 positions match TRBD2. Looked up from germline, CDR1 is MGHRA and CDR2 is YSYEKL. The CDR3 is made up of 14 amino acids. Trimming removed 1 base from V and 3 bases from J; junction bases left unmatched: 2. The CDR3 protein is CASSQGRGGYEQYF. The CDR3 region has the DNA TGCGCCAGCAGCCAAGGCCGGGGGGGCTACGAGCAGTACTTC.

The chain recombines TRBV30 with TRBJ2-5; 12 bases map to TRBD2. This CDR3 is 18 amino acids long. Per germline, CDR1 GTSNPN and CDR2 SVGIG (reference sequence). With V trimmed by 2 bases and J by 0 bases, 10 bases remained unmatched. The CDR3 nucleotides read TGTGCCTGGAGTATAGGTAGTACTAGCGGGGGGTACCAAGAGACCCAGTACTTC. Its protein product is CAWSIGSTSGGYQETQYF.

The CDR3, as DNA: TGTGCCAGCAGTTTAGGACTTACCACAGGGTTTCCCTACGAGCAGTACTTC. Protein sequence: CASSLGLTTGFPYEQYF. The J gene is TRBJ2-7, the V gene TRBV28; D is perhaps TRBD1 (6 bases). The germline CDR1 and CDR2 sequences are MDHEN and SYDVKM. V was shortened by 2 bases and J by 2 bases, with 19 bases between the two germline ends. The CDR3 totals 17 residues.

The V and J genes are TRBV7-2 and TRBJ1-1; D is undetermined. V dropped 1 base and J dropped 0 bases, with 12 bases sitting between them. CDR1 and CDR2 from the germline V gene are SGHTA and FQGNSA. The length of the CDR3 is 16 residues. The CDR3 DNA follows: TGTGCCAGCAGCTTAGATTCGGGCCAGATGAACACTGAAGCTTTCTTT. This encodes CASSLDSGQMNTEAFF.

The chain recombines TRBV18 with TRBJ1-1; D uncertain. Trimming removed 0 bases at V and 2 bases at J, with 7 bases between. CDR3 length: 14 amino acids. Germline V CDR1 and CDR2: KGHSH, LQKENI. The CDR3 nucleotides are TGTGCCAGCTCACCACCGTGGGGTAACACTGAAGCTTTCTTT. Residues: CASSPPWGNTEAFF.

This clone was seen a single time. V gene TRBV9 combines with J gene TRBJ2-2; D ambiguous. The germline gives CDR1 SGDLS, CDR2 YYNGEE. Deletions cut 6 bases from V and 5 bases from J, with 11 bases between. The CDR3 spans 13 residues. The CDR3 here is CASTEDGTGELFF. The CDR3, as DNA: TGTGCCAGCACTGAGGACGGAACCGGGGAGCTGTTTTTT.

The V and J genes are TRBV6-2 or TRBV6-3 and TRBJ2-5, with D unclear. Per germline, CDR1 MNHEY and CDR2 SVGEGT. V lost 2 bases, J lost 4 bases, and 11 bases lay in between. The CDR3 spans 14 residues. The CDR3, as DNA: TGTGCCAGCAGTTACAGGGTTAATCGAGAGACCCAGTACTTC. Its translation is CASSYRVNRETQYF.

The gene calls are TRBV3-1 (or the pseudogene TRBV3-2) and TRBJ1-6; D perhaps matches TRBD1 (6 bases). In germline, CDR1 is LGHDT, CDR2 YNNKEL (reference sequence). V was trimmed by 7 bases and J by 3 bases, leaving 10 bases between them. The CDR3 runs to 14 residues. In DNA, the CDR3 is TGTGCCAGCACCCTAGGGGGCTATAATTCACCCCTCCACTTT. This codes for CASTLGGYNSPLHF.

The CDR3 region has the DNA TGTGCCTGGAGTGCTTTTGGGACAGGAGGGAACACTGAAGCTTTCTTT. Translation: CAWSAFGTGGNTEAFF. The chain combines TRBV30 with TRBJ1-1; 8 nucleotides align to TRBD1. CDR3 size: 16 residues. The J segment lost 1 base and the V segment lost 1 base, leaving 8 bases of the junction unmatched. Germline V lookup: CDR1 GTSNPN, CDR2 SVGIG (reference sequence). Variable domain in full (rest from reference TRBV30 and TRBJ1-1): SQTIHQWPATLVQPVGSPLSLECTVEGTSNPNLYWYRQAAGRGLQLLFYSVGIGQISSEVPQNLSASRPQDRQFILSSKKLLLSDSGFYLCAWSAFGTGGNTEAFFGQGTRLTVV.

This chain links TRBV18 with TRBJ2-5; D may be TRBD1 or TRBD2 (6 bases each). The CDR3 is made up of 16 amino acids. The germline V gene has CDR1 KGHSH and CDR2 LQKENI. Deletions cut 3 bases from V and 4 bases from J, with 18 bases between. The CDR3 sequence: CASSPLSGARVETQYF. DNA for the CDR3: TGTGCCAGCTCACCGCTCTCGGGGGCGCGGGTAGAGACCCAGTACTTC. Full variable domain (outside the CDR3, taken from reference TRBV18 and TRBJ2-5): NAGVMQNPRHLVRRRGQEARLRCSPMKGHSHVYWYRQLPEEGLKFMVYLQKENIIDESGMPKERFSAEFPKEGPSILRIQQVVRGDSAAYFCASSPLSGARVETQYFGPGTRLLVL.

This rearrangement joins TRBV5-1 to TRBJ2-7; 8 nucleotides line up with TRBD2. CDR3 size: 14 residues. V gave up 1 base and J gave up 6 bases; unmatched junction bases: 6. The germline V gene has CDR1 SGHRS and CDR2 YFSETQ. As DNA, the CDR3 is TGCGCCAGCAGCTTGCAGACGGGGGGGCGCGAGCAGTACTTC. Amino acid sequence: CASSLQTGGREQYF.

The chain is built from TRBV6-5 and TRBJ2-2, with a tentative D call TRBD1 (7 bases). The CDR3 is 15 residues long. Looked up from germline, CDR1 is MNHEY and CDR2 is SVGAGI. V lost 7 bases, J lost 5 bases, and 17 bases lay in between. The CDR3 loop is CASTPGGSGTGELFF. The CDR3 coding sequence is TGTGCCAGCACGCCAGGGGGGTCGGGAACCGGGGAGCTGTTTTTT.

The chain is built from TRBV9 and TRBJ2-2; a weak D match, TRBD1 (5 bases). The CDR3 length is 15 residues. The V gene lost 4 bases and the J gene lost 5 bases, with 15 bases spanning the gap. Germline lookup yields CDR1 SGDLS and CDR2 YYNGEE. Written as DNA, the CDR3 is TGTGCCAGCAGCACCCGATCCACAGGAACCGGGGAGCTGTTTTTT. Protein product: CASSTRSTGTGELFF.

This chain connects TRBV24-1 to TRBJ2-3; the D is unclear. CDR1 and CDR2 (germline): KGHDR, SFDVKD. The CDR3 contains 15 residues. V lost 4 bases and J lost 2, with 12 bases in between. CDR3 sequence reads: CATSEYRGTTDTQYF. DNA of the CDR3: TGTGCCACCAGTGAATATAGAGGAACCACAGATACGCAGTATTTT.

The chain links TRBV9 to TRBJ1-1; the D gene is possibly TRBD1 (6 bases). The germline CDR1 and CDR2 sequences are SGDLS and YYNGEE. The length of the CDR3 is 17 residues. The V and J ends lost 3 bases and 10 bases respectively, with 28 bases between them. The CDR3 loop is CASSAGDALGGALGAFF. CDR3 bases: TGTGCCAGCAGCGCAGGGGACGCGTTAGGGGGGGCGCTTGGAGCTTTCTTT.